One sample yielded the 4 T cell receptor beta chains listed below, sequenced in a study of regulatory T cells in long-lasting Graves disease. Time point: newly diagnosed GD, antithyroid drugs for less than 3 months. RNA isolated from PBMCs was used to make the TCR library. Construction of the TCR beta libraries employed iRepertoire HTBI primers in conjunction with Arm-PCR of CDR3 regions. TCRdb recomputed calls from the multiplex PCR reads with MiXCR, one row per CDR3 protein. The repertoire holds around 330,000 distinct CDR3 sequences, with 15% to 20% as singletons. This specimen was peripheral blood mononuclear cells (PBMCs), taken at new diagnosis, from a patient treated with antithyroid drugs. These receptors were obtained from a female donor with Graves disease.

A few counts support this clonotype. The chain employs TRBV2 and TRBJ1-1, with 8 positions matching TRBD1. Germline V lookup: CDR1 SNHLY, CDR2 FYNNEI. The CDR3 sequence is 17 residues long. The V and J ends lost 4 bases and 1 base, in that order; junction bases with no gene match: 11. CDR3 region: CASSAWGTGEGNTEAFF. Written as DNA, the CDR3 is TGTGCCAGCAGTGCTTGGGGGACAGGTGAAGGGAACACTGAAGCTTTCTTT.

The V call is TRBV2, the J call TRBJ2-7, with TRBD2 identical over 10 bases. The CDR3 has 16 amino acids. V trimming: 2 bases; J trimming: 4 bases; junction bases outside the gene matches: 8. Germline V gives CDR1 SNHLY, CDR2 FYNNEI. The CDR3 protein is CASSEFTSGMSYEQYF. CDR3 nucleotides: TGTGCCAGCAGTGAATTCACTAGCGGGATGAGTTACGAGCAGTACTTC. The whole variable domain, remainder taken from reference TRBV2 and TRBJ2-7, is EPEVTQTPSHQVTQMGQEVILRCVPISNHLYFYWYRQILGQKVEFLVSFYNNEISEKSEIFDDQFSVERPDGSNFTLKIRSTKLEDSAMYFCASSEFTSGMSYEQYFGPGTRLTVT.

This clonotype was counted between two and nine times. This chain uses TRBV6-2 or TRBV6-3 with TRBJ2-7; tentative D call: TRBD2 (5 bases). V was shortened by 5 bases and J by 3 bases, with 14 bases between the two germline ends. CDR1 MNHEY and CDR2 SVGEGT come from the germline V gene. This CDR3 has 14 amino acids. As DNA, the CDR3 is TGTGCCAGCAGTGCGGGTTATGGTTACTACGAGCAGTACTTC. Translated, it gives CASSAGYGYYEQYF.

By share, this clonotype ranks as medium-sized. The rearrangement uses TRBV7-9 and TRBJ2-7, with no clear D. From germline, CDR1 is SEHNR and CDR2 FQNEAQ (reference sequence). The CDR3 totals 15 residues. Trimming shortened V by 1 base and J by 0 bases, and 10 bases separated the two germline ends. The DNA of the CDR3 is TGTGCCAGCAGCTTAGAGGGTTTGAGCTCCTACGAGCAGTACTTC. It codes for CASSLEGLSSYEQYF.